This T cell receptor (beta chain) was identified during a study of blood T cells in healthy people across ages. Researchers collected 9 to 10 milliliters of peripheral blood from every single donor. A second PCR, run for about 6 to 12 cycles, used a sample-barcoded 5' primer plus a J-beta primer mix. TCRdb reprocessed the 5' RACE reads via MiXCR and lists one record per CDR3 protein. The table shows roughly 2 million distinct CDR3 sequences, with less than 50% occurring only once. In its sample, this clonotype was seen a few times. The germline CDR1 and CDR2 sequences are SGHRS and YFSETQ. This CDR3 contains 17 residues. V lost 3 bases to trimming and J lost 2 bases; unmatched junction nucleotides: 8.

Sequencing was done on a sample of blood. The sequence derives from a woman between 40 and 50 years old in good health. The V gene is TRBV5-1, the J gene TRBJ2-5, with 12 bases lining up with TRBD2. The CDR3 here is CASSSARGLAGQETQYF. As DNA, the CDR3 is TGCGCCAGCAGCTCAGCCCGCGGACTAGCGGGGCAAGAGACCCAGTACTTC.